What follows is one T cell receptor beta chain and its context. Its matching antigen is unknown. The trim removed 4 bases at V and 0 bases at J, leaving 5 bases unmatched. CDR1 is MDHEN and CDR2 is SYDVKM in the germline V gene. The CDR3 loop spans 16 amino acids. Second-dose intervals near 4 or 12 weeks were combined. Repertoires were generated with immunoSEQ multiplex PCR, while TCRdb's copy carries only in-frame clones and drops some. The table has about 270,000 clones, 90% to 95% seen once. This record comes from a study of T cell responses to AZD1222 COVID-19 vaccine. General study points: Donors in the cohort were predominantly white British and more often female, and clonal diversity was possibly underestimated.

The rearrangement links TRBV28 to TRBJ2-2, with 7 bases lining up with TRBD1. Sequences were derived from peripheral blood, sampled 28 days after the second AZD1222 dose. The clonotype was recovered from an adult who received the AZD1222 COVID-19 vaccine. The CDR3 DNA sequence: TGTGCCAGCAGTTGGACCGGGACAGCGAACACCGGGGAGCTGTTTTTT. This sequence encodes CASSWTGTANTGELFF.